These 25 T cell receptor beta chains were all obtained from the same sample, sequenced in a study of identical twins. TCRdb recomputed calls from the 5' RACE reads with MiXCR, one row per CDR3 protein. The repertoire holds around 1.7 million distinct CDR3 sequences, with under 35% as singletons. The sequenced material came from cord blood. The source is a newborn girl in good health.

The chain links TRBV5-1 to TRBJ2-2; TRBD1 is a possible D gene (6 bases). This CDR3 is 15 amino acids long. The V and J ends lost 4 bases and 4 bases respectively, with 14 bases between them. Germline CDR1 SGHRS, CDR2 YFSETQ. The DNA of the CDR3 is TGCGCCAGCAGCGGAACCGGGACACTCACCGGGGAGCTGTTTTTT. It is translated as CASSGTGTLTGELFF. Based on the CDR3 plus reference TRBV5-1 and TRBJ2-2, the full variable domain is KAGVTQTPRYLIKTRGQQVTLSCSPISGHRSVSWYQQTPGQGLQFLFEYFSETQRNKGNFPGRFSGRQFSNSRSEMNVSTLELGDSALYLCASSGTGTLTGELFFGEGSRLTVL.

J is TRBJ1-5 and V is TRBV24-1; D call uncertain. CDR1 and CDR2 (germline): KGHDR, SFDVKD. V lost 5 bases and J lost 0, with 7 bases in between. The CDR3 is 14 amino acids. The CDR3 loop reads CATSAASSNQPQHF. CDR3 DNA sequence: TGTGCCACCAGTGCGGCATCTAGCAATCAGCCCCAGCATTTT.

This clonotype has just one count. This could be a read error, since a much larger clone is one nucleotide away. The chain is built from TRBV29-1 and TRBJ1-1; a possible D gene is TRBD1 (5 bases). Per germline, CDR1 SQVTM and CDR2 ANQGSEA. CDR3 length: 13 amino acids. The CDR3 reads CSGRGGMNIEAFF. The CDR3 DNA is TGCAGCGGGAGGGGCGGAATGAACATTGAAGCTTTCTTT.

This clonotype has a handful of counts. This sequence joins TRBV6-1 and TRBJ1-2; tentatively, D is TRBD1 (5 bases). The germline V gene encodes CDR1 MNHNS and CDR2 SASEGT. The V end was cut by 4 bases, the J end by 4 bases, with 22 bases between. This CDR3 contains 17 residues. The chain's CDR3 is CASSGLPSTEYPYGYTF. The DNA of the CDR3 is TGTGCCAGCAGTGGGCTACCCTCGACAGAATATCCCTATGGCTACACCTTC.

The rearrangement links TRBV20-1 to TRBJ2-1; 14 nucleotides agree with TRBD2. TRBJ2-7 matches the DNA end more closely, so the J call is doubtful. CDR1 DFQATT and CDR2 SNEGSKA come from the germline V gene (reference sequence). This CDR3 has 18 amino acids. The DNA of the CDR3 is TGCAGTGCTGGACTAGCGGGGGGCCTTAAACACTCCTACAATGAGCAGTACTTC. It is translated as CSAGLAGGLKHSYNEQYF.

The CDR3 is CASTSLGLAVSYEQYF. The DNA of the CDR3 is TGTGCCAGCACCTCTCTCGGGCTAGCGGTCTCCTACGAGCAGTACTTC. The chain has TRBV28 and TRBJ2-7; TRBD2 matches at 7 bases. This CDR3 region has 16 residues. Germline V gene data show CDR1 as MDHEN and CDR2 as SYDVKM. J lost 0 bases, V lost 7 bases, and 12 bases had no gene match.

The V gene is TRBV18, the J gene TRBJ2-1; TRBD2 matches 9 bases. The J segment lost 5 bases and the V segment lost 0 bases, leaving 5 bases of the junction unmatched. From germline, CDR1 is KGHSH and CDR2 LQKENI. The CDR3 has 16 residues. The CDR3 reads CASSPPWVAGDNEQFF. CDR3 coding DNA: TGTGCCAGCTCACCACCTTGGGTAGCGGGGGACAATGAGCAGTTCTTC.

The gene calls are TRBV28 and TRBJ2-1; D remains ambiguous. This CDR3 has 14 residues. From germline, CDR1 is MDHEN and CDR2 SYDVKM. The V gene lost 2 bases and the J gene lost 1 base, with 6 bases spanning the gap. CDR3 amino acids: CASSLPASYNEQFF. The CDR3 DNA follows: TGTGCCAGCAGTTTACCAGCGTCCTACAATGAGCAGTTCTTC.

The J gene is TRBJ2-3, the V gene TRBV24-1; TRBD1 matches at 9 bases. V lost 4 bases, J lost 1 base, and 2 bases stayed unmatched. The CDR3 loop spans 15 amino acids. The germline CDR1 and CDR2 sequences are KGHDR and SFDVKD. As DNA, the CDR3 is TGTGCCACCAGTGAGGGACAGGGAGGCACAGATACGCAGTATTTT. As protein: CATSEGQGGTDTQYF.

This sequence joins TRBV20-1 and TRBJ1-2; a weak D match, TRBD1 (5 bases). The germline V and J ends were trimmed by 5 bases and 0 bases, with 10 bases remaining between them. Per germline, CDR1 DFQATT and CDR2 SNEGSKA (reference sequence). The CDR3 has 13 residues. The CDR3 here is CSAEEGANYGYTF. The DNA of the CDR3 is TGCAGTGCTGAGGAAGGGGCTAACTATGGCTACACCTTC.

This chain uses TRBV18 with TRBJ2-3, with 7 bases aligning to TRBD2. Trimming removed 0 bases from V and 2 bases from J; junction bases left unmatched: 5. Germline CDR1 and CDR2: KGHSH and LQKENI. The CDR3 extends over 16 amino acids. The CDR3 reads CASSPPGTTVTDTQYF. DNA of the CDR3: TGTGCCAGCTCACCACCCGGGACTACCGTCACAGATACGCAGTATTTT.

To note about this clonotype: The germline gene is not matched at one end of the junction; a read error may be the cause. The rearrangement links TRBV5-1 to TRBJ2-5; 12 bases are shared with TRBD2. CDR3 length: 17 amino acids. Germline-derived CDR1 and CDR2 are SGHRS and YFSETQ. In DNA form, the CDR3 reads TGCGCCGGCAGCTTGAGACCTCTAGCGGGAGGGGACAATGAGCAGTACTTC. Amino acid sequence: CAGSLRPLAGGDNEQYF.

Turning to this clonotype: Compared with germline, one end of the junction differs, possibly owing to a read error. This sequence joins TRBV6-6 and TRBJ2-7, with 12 bases identical to TRBD2. CDR3 size: 15 residues. The germline CDR1 and CDR2 sequences are MNHNY and SVGAGI (reference sequence). In DNA, the CDR3 is TGTGCCACGGGGACTAGCGGGTTGAGCTCCTACGGGCAGTACTTC. Encoded protein: CATGTSGLSSYGQYF.

The J gene is TRBJ1-6, the V gene TRBV5-1; possibly TRBD1 for D (6 bases). This CDR3 comprises 15 residues. V shed 1 base and J shed 4 bases, with 9 bases lying between them. Germline CDR1 SGHRS, CDR2 YFSETQ. As DNA, the CDR3 is TGCGCCAGCAGCTTGAACAGGGTTTATAATTCACCCCTCCACTTT. This translates into CASSLNRVYNSPLHF. Using reference TRBV5-1 and TRBJ1-6 for the parts outside the CDR3, the full variable domain is KAGVTQTPRYLIKTRGQQVTLSCSPISGHRSVSWYQQTPGQGLQFLFEYFSETQRNKGNFPGRFSGRQFSNSRSEMNVSTLELGDSALYLCASSLNRVYNSPLHFGNGTRLTVT.

The chain combines TRBV2 with TRBJ1-1, with TRBD1 matching 11 bases. The CDR3 covers 15 residues. J lost 8 bases, V lost 6 bases, and 11 bases had no gene match. Per germline, CDR1 SNHLY and CDR2 FYNNEI. This CDR3 is CASRDRGRRVEEAFF. The CDR3 bases are TGTGCCAGCAGGGACAGGGGGCGGAGAGTGGAAGAAGCTTTCTTT.

This clonotype has a handful of counts. V and J are TRBV11-2 and TRBJ2-1, with 8 nucleotides matching TRBD2. Germline assignment: CDR1 SGHAT and CDR2 FQNNGV. With V trimmed by 4 bases and J by 7 bases, 6 bases remained unmatched. This CDR3 contains 14 residues. CDR3 nucleotides: TGTGCCAGCAGCTCCATAGCGGGGCGGAATGAGCAGTTCTTC. This encodes CASSSIAGRNEQFF.

This clonotype showed up many times. The chain has TRBV10-3 and TRBJ2-1; possibly TRBD1 for D (6 bases). The CDR3 length is 11 residues. Germline CDR1 ENHRY, CDR2 SYGVKD. Trimming took off 10 bases at V and 6 bases at J, with 10 bases between the two ends. The chain's CDR3 is CATLGGNEQFF. The CDR3 DNA follows: TGTGCCACCCTAGGGGGCAATGAGCAGTTCTTC.

The genes are TRBV20-1 and TRBJ2-7; D might be TRBD1 or TRBD2, each matching 5 bases. Germline CDR1 DFQATT, CDR2 SNEGSKA (reference sequence). This CDR3 is 15 amino acids long. Trimming pared 6 bases from V and 7 bases from J, leaving 25 bases between. The CDR3 coding sequence is TGCAGTGCAATAAGGGACGGGAACTTTTTTAATGAGCAGTACTTC. Protein sequence: CSAIRDGNFFNEQYF.

V gene TRBV7-6 combines with J gene TRBJ2-3; D may be TRBD1 (6 bases). V was pared by 5 bases and J by 2 bases, with 14 bases between. The CDR3 length is 15 residues. Germline V gene data show CDR1 as SGHVS and CDR2 as FNYEAQ. CDR3 in DNA: TGTGCCAGCAGCCGCCCAGGGGCCCCCACAGATACGCAGTATTTT. This sequence encodes CASSRPGAPTDTQYF.

The chain employs TRBV3-1 and TRBJ2-3; maybe TRBD2 (6 bases). From germline, CDR1 is LGHDT and CDR2 YNNKEL (reference sequence). The V gene lost 1 base and the J gene lost 2 bases, with 13 bases spanning the gap. CDR3 size: 16 residues. The CDR3 sequence: CASSQGSGLSTDTQYF. CDR3 bases: TGTGCCAGCAGCCAAGGGTCGGGACTTTCCACAGATACGCAGTATTTT.

Only a few counts were recorded for this clonotype. V gene TRBV2 combines with J gene TRBJ2-3; D perhaps matches TRBD1 (7 bases). V lost 8 bases and J lost 0, with 15 bases in between. CDR1 is SNHLY, CDR2 FYNNEI, per germline. The CDR3 is 15 residues long. The CDR3 nucleotides are TGTGCCAGCGGACAACAGGGGACTAGCACAGATACGCAGTATTTT. It codes for CASGQQGTSTDTQYF.

This clonotype has more than one count but fewer than ten. The chain uses TRBV7-2 and TRBJ2-3; 8 nucleotides match TRBD2. This CDR3 has 17 residues. J gave up 2 bases and V 2 bases, and 9 bases lay outside the gene matches. CDR1 is SGHTA, CDR2 FQGNSA, per germline. The CDR3 sequence: CASSLRVIAGYTDTQYF. The CDR3 DNA reads TGTGCCAGCAGCTTAAGGGTCATAGCGGGATACACAGATACGCAGTATTTT.

The J gene is TRBJ2-7, the V gene TRBV10-3, with TRBD2 matching 9 bases. Trimming took 4 bases from V and 0 from J; bases not matched to a gene: 4. The CDR3 has 15 residues. Per the germline V gene, CDR1 is ENHRY and CDR2 is SYGVKD. This chain's CDR3 is CAISGVSGSSYEQYF. CDR3 in DNA: TGTGCCATCAGTGGGGTTAGCGGGAGCTCCTACGAGCAGTACTTC.

The rearrangement uses TRBV29-1 and TRBJ1-1, with a possible D match to TRBD1 (5 bases). V lost 7 bases, J lost 2 bases, and 20 bases lay in between. This CDR3 is built from 15 residues. Germline values: CDR1 SQVTM, CDR2 ANQGSEA. CDR3 sequence reads: CSDPPRDGGNTEAFF. The CDR3 coding sequence is TGCAGCGATCCCCCCCGGGACGGAGGTAACACTGAAGCTTTCTTT.

This clonotype has only a few counts. The chain couples TRBV12-3 or TRBV12-4 to TRBJ2-5, with D unresolved. The CDR3 contains 14 residues. Trimming removed 4 bases from V and 4 bases from J, with 13 bases in between. CDR3 sequence reads: CASSWGTVGETQYF. The DNA for the CDR3 is TGTGCCAGCAGTTGGGGTACAGTGGGAGAGACCCAGTACTTC.